The clone carrying this T cell receptor (beta chain) has a count of ten or more. Its antigen is still unknown. The CDR3 sequence is 14 residues long. Trimming cost V 2 bases and J 9 bases, with 16 bases left between them. The germline V gene encodes CDR1 LGHDT and CDR2 YNNKEL (reference sequence). What was amplified from RNA transcripts were TCR beta CDR3 regions. The primer set for the first-round RT-PCR of the TCR CDR3 was HTBI. MiXCR, run by TCRdb on the multiplex PCR reads, gives a single entry per CDR3 protein. The sample includes about 350,000 distinct CDR3 sequences, roughly 13% of them seen just once. The record originates from a study of T cells in Graves' hyperthyroidism and ophthalmopathy. Study-level points and caveats: Most expanded thyroid clonotypes above 0.001 also appeared in blood.

The clonotype comes from a woman aged 25 to 45 with Graves' hyperthyroidism. The J gene is TRBJ1-2, the V gene TRBV3-1, with TRBD1 as a possible D gene (5 bases). The sequenced sample consisted of blood. The CDR3 region is CASSQRGTLVSYTF. The CDR3 nucleotides are TGTGCCAGCAGCCAACGTGGGACCCTAGTAAGCTACACCTTC. Complete variable domain (other parts from reference TRBV3-1 and TRBJ1-2): DTAVSQTPKYLVTQMGNDKSIKCEQNLGHDTMYWYKQDSKKFLKIMFSYNNKELIINETVPNRFSPKSPDKAHLNLHINSLELGDSAVYFCASSQRGTLVSYTFGSGTRLTVV.